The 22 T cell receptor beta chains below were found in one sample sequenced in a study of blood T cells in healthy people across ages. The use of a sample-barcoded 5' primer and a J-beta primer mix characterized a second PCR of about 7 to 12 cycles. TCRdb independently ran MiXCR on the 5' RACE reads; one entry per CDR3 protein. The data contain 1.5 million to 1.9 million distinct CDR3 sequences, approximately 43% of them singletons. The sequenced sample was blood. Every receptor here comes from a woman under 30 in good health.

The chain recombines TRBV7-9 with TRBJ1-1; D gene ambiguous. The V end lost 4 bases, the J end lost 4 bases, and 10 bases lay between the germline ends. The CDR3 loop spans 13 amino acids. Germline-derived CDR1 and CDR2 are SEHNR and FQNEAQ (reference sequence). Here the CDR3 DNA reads TGTGCCAGCAGCTCCGGGAAACTCACTGAAGCTTTCTTT. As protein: CASSSGKLTEAFF.

This CDR3 reads CASSSGLFNTEAFF. For the CDR3, the DNA is TGTGCCAGCAGCTCGGGATTATTTAACACTGAAGCTTTCTTT. The chain carries TRBV7-9 and TRBJ1-1, with D uncertain. The CDR3 consists of 14 residues. Trimming shortened V by 4 bases and J by 2 bases, and 11 bases separated the two germline ends. Germline values: CDR1 SEHNR, CDR2 FQNEAQ (reference sequence).

CDR3 bases: TGTGCCTGGAGTGTCCTCACACGGGGGACTGAAGCTTTCTTT. Amino acids: CAWSVLTRGTEAFF. The chain recombines TRBV30 with TRBJ1-1; D perhaps matches TRBD1 (5 bases). CDR1 and CDR2 (germline): GTSNPN, SVGIG (reference sequence). Trimming cost V 0 bases and J 5 bases, with 13 bases left between them. The CDR3 contains 14 residues.

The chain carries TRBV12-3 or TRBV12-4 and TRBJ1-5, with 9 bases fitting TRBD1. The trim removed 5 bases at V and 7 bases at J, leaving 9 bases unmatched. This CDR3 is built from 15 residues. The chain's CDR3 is CASSPSDRGRQPQHF. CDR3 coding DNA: TGTGCCAGCAGTCCGTCGGACAGGGGCCGGCAGCCCCAGCATTTT.

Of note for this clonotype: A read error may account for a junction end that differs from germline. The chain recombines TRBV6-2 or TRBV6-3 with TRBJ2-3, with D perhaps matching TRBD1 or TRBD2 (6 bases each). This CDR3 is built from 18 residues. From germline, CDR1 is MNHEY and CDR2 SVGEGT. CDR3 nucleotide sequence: TGTGCTAGCAGCTCTTCAACCCTCGGAGGGGGTATGACAGATACGCAGTATTTT. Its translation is CASSSSTLGGGMTDTQYF.

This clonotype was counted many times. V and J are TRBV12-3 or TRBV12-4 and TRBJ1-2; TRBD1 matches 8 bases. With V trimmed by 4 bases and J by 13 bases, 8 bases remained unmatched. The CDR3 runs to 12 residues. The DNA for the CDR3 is TGTGCCAGCAGTTGGACAGGGAGAGACTGCACCTTC. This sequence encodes CASSWTGRDCTF.

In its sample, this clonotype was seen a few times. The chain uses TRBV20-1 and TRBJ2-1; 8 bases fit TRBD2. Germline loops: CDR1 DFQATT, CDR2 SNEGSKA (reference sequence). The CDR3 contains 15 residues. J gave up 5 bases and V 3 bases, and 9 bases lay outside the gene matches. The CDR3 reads CSASQAGGPHNEQFF. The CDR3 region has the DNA TGCAGTGCTAGTCAGGCGGGGGGTCCACACAATGAGCAGTTCTTC.

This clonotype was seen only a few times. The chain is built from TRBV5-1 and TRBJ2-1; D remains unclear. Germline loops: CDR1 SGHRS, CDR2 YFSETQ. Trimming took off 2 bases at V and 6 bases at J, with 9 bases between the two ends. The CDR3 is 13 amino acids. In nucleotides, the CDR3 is TGCGCCAGCAGCTTTAACGGGCTCAATGAGCAGTTCTTC. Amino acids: CASSFNGLNEQFF.

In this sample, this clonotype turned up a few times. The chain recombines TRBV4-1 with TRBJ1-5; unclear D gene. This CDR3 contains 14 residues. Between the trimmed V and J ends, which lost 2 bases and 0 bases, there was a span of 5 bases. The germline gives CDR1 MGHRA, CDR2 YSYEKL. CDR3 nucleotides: TGCGCCAGCAGCCAACAGTTTAGCAATCAGCCCCAGCATTTT. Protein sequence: CASSQQFSNQPQHF.

The CDR3 region is CSVGGRPAYNEQFF. In nucleotides, the CDR3 is TGCAGCGTTGGAGGGAGACCCGCCTACAATGAGCAGTTCTTC. The V and J genes are TRBV29-1 and TRBJ2-1; D may be TRBD2 (5 bases). Germline CDR1 is SQVTM and CDR2 is ANQGSEA. The CDR3 consists of 14 residues. Trimming removed 4 bases at V and 2 bases at J, with 12 bases between.

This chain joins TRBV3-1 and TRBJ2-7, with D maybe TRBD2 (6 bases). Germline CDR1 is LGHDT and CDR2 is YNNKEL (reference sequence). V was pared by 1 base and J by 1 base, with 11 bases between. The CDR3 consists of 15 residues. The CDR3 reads CASSQGPRESYEQYF. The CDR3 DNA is TGTGCCAGCAGCCAAGGACCCCGGGAGTCCTACGAGCAGTACTTC.

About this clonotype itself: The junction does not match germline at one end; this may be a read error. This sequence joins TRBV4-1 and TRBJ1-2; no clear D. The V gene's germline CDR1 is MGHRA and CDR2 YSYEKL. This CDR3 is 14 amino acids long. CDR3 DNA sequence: TGCGCCAGCAGCCAAGTCTTACGGCGTTATGGCTACATCTTC. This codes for CASSQVLRRYGYIF.

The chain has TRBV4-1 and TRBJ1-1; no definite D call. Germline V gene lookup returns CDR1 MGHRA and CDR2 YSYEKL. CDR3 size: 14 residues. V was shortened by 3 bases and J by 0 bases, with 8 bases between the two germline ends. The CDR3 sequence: CASSQYRVNTEAFF. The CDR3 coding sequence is TGCGCCAGCAGCCAGTACAGAGTGAACACTGAAGCTTTCTTT.

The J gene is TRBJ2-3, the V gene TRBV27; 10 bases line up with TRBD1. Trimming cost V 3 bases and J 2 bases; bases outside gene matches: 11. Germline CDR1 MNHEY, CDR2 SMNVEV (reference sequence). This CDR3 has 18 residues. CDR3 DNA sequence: TGTGCCAGCAGTTTTACCTACGCCGGGACAGGGGACACAGATACGCAGTATTTT. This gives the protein CASSFTYAGTGDTDTQYF.

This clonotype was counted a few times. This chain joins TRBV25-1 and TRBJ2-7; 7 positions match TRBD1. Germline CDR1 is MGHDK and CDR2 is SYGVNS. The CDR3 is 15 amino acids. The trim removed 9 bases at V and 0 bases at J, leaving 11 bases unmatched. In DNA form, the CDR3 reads TGTGCCAGTAGCCCGGGACAGCGGAGCTCCTACGAGCAGTACTTC. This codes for CASSPGQRSSYEQYF.

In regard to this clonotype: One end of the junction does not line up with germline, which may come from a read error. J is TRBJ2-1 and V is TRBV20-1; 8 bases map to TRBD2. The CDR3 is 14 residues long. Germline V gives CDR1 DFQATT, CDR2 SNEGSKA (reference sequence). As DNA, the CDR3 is TGCAGTGCTCCACAACATAGCGGGATCAATGGGCAGTTCTTC. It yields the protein CSAPQHSGINGQFF.

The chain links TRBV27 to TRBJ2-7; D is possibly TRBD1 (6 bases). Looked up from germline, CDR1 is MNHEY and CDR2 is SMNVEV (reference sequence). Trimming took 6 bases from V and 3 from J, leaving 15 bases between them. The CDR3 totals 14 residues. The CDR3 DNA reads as TGTGCCAGCAGACTCGGGGCAGGGGACTACGAGCAGTACTTC. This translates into CASRLGAGDYEQYF.

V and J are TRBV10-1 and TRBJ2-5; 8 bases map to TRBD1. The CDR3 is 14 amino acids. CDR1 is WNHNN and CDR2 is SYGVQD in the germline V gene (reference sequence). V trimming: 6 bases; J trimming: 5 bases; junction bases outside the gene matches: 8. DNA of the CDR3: TGCGCCAGCAGCCCTGCCAGGGGGCTCGAGACCCAGTACTTC. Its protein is CASSPARGLETQYF.

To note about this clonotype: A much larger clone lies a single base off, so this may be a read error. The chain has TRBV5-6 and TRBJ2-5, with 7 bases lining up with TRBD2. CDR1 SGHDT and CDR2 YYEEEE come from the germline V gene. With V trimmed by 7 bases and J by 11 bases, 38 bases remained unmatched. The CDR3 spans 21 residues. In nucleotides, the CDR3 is TGTGCCAGCTCACTCCTCTATGGGGGGGAATCGGGTAGCGGCCTCTACAATGAGCAGTACTTC. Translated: CASSLLYGGESGSGLYNEQYF.

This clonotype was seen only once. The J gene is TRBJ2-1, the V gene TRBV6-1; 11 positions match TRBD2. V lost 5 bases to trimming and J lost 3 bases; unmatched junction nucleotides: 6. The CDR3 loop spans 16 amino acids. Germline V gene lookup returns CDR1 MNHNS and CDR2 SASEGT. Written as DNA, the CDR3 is TGTGCCAGCAGTAAAACCGGGACTAGCGGCTACAATGAGCAGTTCTTC. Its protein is CASSKTGTSGYNEQFF.

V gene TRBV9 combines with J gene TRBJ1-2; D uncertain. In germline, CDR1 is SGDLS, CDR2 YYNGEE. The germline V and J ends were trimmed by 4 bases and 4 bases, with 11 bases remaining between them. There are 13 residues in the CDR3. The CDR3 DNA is TGTGCCAGCAGCTCCGCAACCATCTATGGCTACACCTTC. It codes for CASSSATIYGYTF.

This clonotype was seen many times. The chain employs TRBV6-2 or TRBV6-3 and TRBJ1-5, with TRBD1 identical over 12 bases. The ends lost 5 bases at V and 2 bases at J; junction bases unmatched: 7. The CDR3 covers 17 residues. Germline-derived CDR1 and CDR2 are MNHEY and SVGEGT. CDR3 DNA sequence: TGTGCCAGCAGTCGCCGGGACAGGGGGCCTGGCAATCAGCCCCAGCATTTT. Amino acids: CASSRRDRGPGNQPQHF.